This T cell receptor (beta chain) was identified during a study of blood T cell repertoires in COVID-19. Study at large: T cells, B-cell-depleted T cells, or PBMCs supplied cDNA or gDNA.

Sequencing used immunoSEQ multiplex PCR; TCRdb keeps in-frame clones, though not all of them. The sample has about 270,000 clones, roughly nine tenths seen once. Participants spanned ages roughly 18 to 90 years and resided in roughly 22 US areas. In Cohort 3, a recovered donor had either two negative PCRs, clearance, or symptom resolution. The receptor's source is a woman younger than 35 who had recovered from COVID-19. Sample: PBMCs or T cells enriched from blood (not recorded which).

The CDR3 loop is CASSYSGDTGGGTLHF. CDR3 coding DNA: TGTGCCAGCAGTTACTCGGGGGACACCGGCGGAGGAACCCTCCACTTT. The chain couples TRBV6-5 to TRBJ1-6, with D maybe TRBD1 (6 bases). Looked up from germline, CDR1 is MNHEY and CDR2 is SVGAGI. This CDR3 has 16 residues. Trimming took 0 bases from V and 14 from J, leaving 20 bases between them.